The clone carrying this TCR beta chain was counted only a few times. This specimen belongs to a study of shared clonotypes between healthy human individuals. CDR3 length: 16 amino acids. Per germline, CDR1 SGHTA and CDR2 FQGNSA. Trimming stripped 4 bases from V and 3 bases from J, with 19 bases between. The donor cohort consisted entirely of Caucasian adults residing in Nashville, Tennessee. Assay: immunoSEQ multiplex PCR; the TCRdb copy retains only in-frame clones and omits some. Of fewer than 600,000 clones listed, around 77% are singletons. The receptor was derived from a woman aged 40-49 years in good health. Some clones in this sample may be carry-over from other donors' samples. Sequencing was carried out using PBMCs. This chain uses TRBV7-2 with TRBJ2-7; perhaps TRBD2 as D (6 bases). The CDR3 reads CASSSTLAAAIYEQYF. DNA of the CDR3: TGTGCCAGCAGCTCGACATTAGCGGCAGCTATCTACGAGCAGTACTTC.